One and the same sample provided the 19 T cell receptor beta chains below, sequenced in a study of CD8+ T cells in alopecia areata. Reverse transcription of extracted RNA yielded cDNA, which provided the sequencing template. This table comes from immunoSEQ multiplex PCR, and its TCRdb copy is limited to in-frame clones, with some not included. The data hold about 210,000 clones, with around 66% observed a single time. This sample's treatment: oral pan-JAK inhibitor, 5-10 mg twice daily. The source material was CD4+ T cells sorted from blood, sampled at week 4, from a patient treated with tofacitinib. These receptors came from a human donor with alopecia areata.

This clone has just a few counts. The chain has TRBV29-1 and TRBJ2-2; 7 bases map to TRBD1. The trim removed 6 bases at V and 4 bases at J, leaving 8 bases unmatched. Germline CDR1 and CDR2: SQVTM and ANQGSEA. The CDR3 sequence is 14 residues long. CDR3 in DNA: TGCAGCGTAACGACAGGGTCCGCCACCGGGGAGCTGTTTTTT. Translating gives CSVTTGSATGELFF.

The V call is TRBV29-1, the J call TRBJ2-5; TRBD2 agrees at 10 bases. Per germline, CDR1 SQVTM and CDR2 ANQGSEA. The CDR3 is 13 residues long. V dropped 6 bases and J dropped 2; count of bases not matched to a gene: 3. CDR3 loop: CSVVAGGQETQYF. CDR3 DNA sequence: TGCAGCGTCGTAGCGGGGGGACAAGAGACCCAGTACTTC.

This clone was seen once. The rearrangement links TRBV19 to TRBJ1-2, with 7 bases fitting TRBD1. This CDR3 spans 17 amino acids. Trimming took 7 bases from V and 8 from J; bases not matched to a gene: 22. Germline V lookup: CDR1 LNHDA, CDR2 SQIVND (reference sequence). CDR3 sequence reads: CASTSFSRRDSGVGYTF. DNA for the CDR3: TGTGCCAGTACTTCCTTCTCCCGCCGGGACAGTGGCGTCGGCTACACCTTC.

The rearrangement uses TRBV29-1 and TRBJ2-7; the match to TRBD2 covers 7 bases. J lost 3 bases, V lost 6 bases, and 5 bases had no gene match. The CDR3 runs to 12 residues. Looked up from germline, CDR1 is SQVTM and CDR2 is ANQGSEA. In DNA form, the CDR3 reads TGCAGCGTGGGGGACTACCTCTACGAGCAGTACTTC. As protein: CSVGDYLYEQYF.

This clone was seen a single time. The chain combines TRBV5-1 with TRBJ2-5, with 7 bases aligning to TRBD1. The CDR3 runs 16 residues. Germline V gives CDR1 SGHRS, CDR2 YFSETQ. The V and J ends lost 4 bases and 2 bases, in that order; junction bases with no gene match: 11. CDR3 residues: CASSRPNRGEQETQYF. The CDR3 DNA sequence: TGCGCCAGCAGCCGCCCCAACAGGGGAGAGCAAGAGACCCAGTACTTC.

The chain has TRBV10-3 and TRBJ1-1; D call uncertain. The CDR3 is made up of 12 amino acids. Germline CDR1 reads ENHRY; CDR2 reads SYGVKD. V lost 6 bases to trimming and J lost 1 base, with 6 bases between them. The CDR3 sequence: CAIRPSNTEAFF. DNA for the CDR3: TGTGCCATCAGGCCATCGAACACTGAAGCTTTCTTT.

The chain couples TRBV9 to TRBJ2-4; 8 positions match TRBD1. The CDR3 is 14 residues long. Germline V lookup: CDR1 SGDLS, CDR2 YYNGEE. The junction had 3 bases not matched to a gene; V was cut back by 0 bases and J by 7 bases. The DNA for the CDR3 is TGTGCCAGCAGCGTAGGGCAGGGGGCGAACATTCAGTACTTC. Its translation is CASSVGQGANIQYF.

The CDR3 bases are TGCAGCGTTGACCAACCGAACTATGGCTACACCTTC. This sequence encodes CSVDQPNYGYTF. This chain connects TRBV29-1 to TRBJ1-2, with no clear D. Deletions cut 3 bases from V and 2 bases from J, with 7 bases between. The germline V gene has CDR1 SQVTM and CDR2 ANQGSEA. The CDR3 is made up of 12 amino acids.

The V call is TRBV15, the J call TRBJ1-5; D is ambiguous. Trimming took off 0 bases at V and 4 bases at J, with 7 bases between the two ends. Germline loops: CDR1 LNHNV, CDR2 YYDKDF (reference sequence). CDR3 length equals 14 residues. The CDR3 DNA reads TGTGCCACCAGCAGAGATCTTGGTAATCAGCCCCAGCATTTT. This encodes CATSRDLGNQPQHF.

This clone has just a few counts. V and J are TRBV7-2 and TRBJ2-5; 9 nucleotides agree with TRBD1. Germline V gives CDR1 SGHTA, CDR2 FQGNSA. The CDR3 has 15 amino acids. J gave up 4 bases and V 1 base, and 4 bases lay outside the gene matches. This CDR3 is CASSLDGTGRETQYF. CDR3 sequence (DNA): TGTGCCAGCAGCTTAGATGGGACAGGGAGAGAGACCCAGTACTTC.

This clone was recorded a few times. The chain combines TRBV2 with TRBJ2-5; D may be TRBD2 (5 bases). The CDR3 sequence is 13 residues long. V gave up 4 bases and J gave up 7 bases, with 13 bases separating them. Germline V lookup: CDR1 SNHLY, CDR2 FYNNEI. The CDR3 region is CASSVQEVGTQYF. Written as DNA, the CDR3 is TGTGCCAGCAGTGTTCAGGAGGTCGGGACCCAGTACTTC.

This rearrangement joins TRBV15 to TRBJ2-7; 9 nucleotides align to TRBD2. Per germline, CDR1 LNHNV and CDR2 YYDKDF (reference sequence). This CDR3 spans 14 amino acids. Unmatched junction bases numbered 6, after V lost 6 bases and J lost 3 bases. CDR3: CATRRGGSLYEQYF. DNA of the CDR3: TGTGCCACCAGGCGGGGGGGATCCCTCTACGAGCAGTACTTC.

J is TRBJ2-7 and V is TRBV5-1, with 9 nucleotides matching TRBD2. Germline CDR1 is SGHRS and CDR2 is YFSETQ. Trimming took 1 base from V and 2 from J; bases not matched to a gene: 10. The CDR3 is 17 residues long. The CDR3 sequence: CASSLTSGAGGTYEQYF. DNA of the CDR3: TGCGCCAGCAGCTTGACATCTGGAGCGGGGGGCACCTACGAGCAGTACTTC.

The chain combines TRBV18 with TRBJ2-7; no reliable D call. Trimming pared 6 bases from V and 1 base from J, leaving 10 bases between. This CDR3 comprises 13 residues. Germline V CDR1 and CDR2: KGHSH, LQKENI. CDR3 sequence: CASSPTVSYEQYF. In nucleotides, the CDR3 is TGTGCCAGCTCGCCTACAGTGTCCTACGAGCAGTACTTC.

This chain uses TRBV30 with TRBJ2-5; D possibly uses TRBD1 or TRBD2 (5 bases each). This CDR3 is 12 amino acids long. Between the trimmed V and J ends, which lost 4 bases and 5 bases, there was a span of 11 bases. CDR1 and CDR2 (germline): GTSNPN, SVGIG (reference sequence). The chain's CDR3 is CAWTLAGETQYF. CDR3 DNA sequence: TGTGCCTGGACCCTAGCAGGGGAGACCCAGTACTTC.

This clone has just a few counts. The J gene is TRBJ2-5, the V gene TRBV2; 12 positions agree with TRBD2. The CDR3 length is 19 residues. J was trimmed by 5 bases and V by 4 bases; bases with no gene match: 17. The germline gives CDR1 SNHLY, CDR2 FYNNEI. The CDR3 sequence is CASSARPGLAGVGEETQYF. The DNA of the CDR3 is TGTGCCAGCAGTGCCAGACCGGGACTAGCGGGCGTTGGGGAGGAGACCCAGTACTTC.

As regards this clone: At one of its ends the junction is not consistent with the germline gene, which may arise from a read error. J is TRBJ2-2 and V is TRBV7-7; D may be TRBD2 (6 bases). The germline V gene encodes CDR1 SSHAT and CDR2 FNYEAQ (reference sequence). This CDR3 comprises 13 residues. The CDR3 here is CASSRREDGELFF. CDR3 in DNA: TGTGCTAGCAGCCGGAGGGAGGACGGGGAGCTGTTTTTT.

V usage is TRBV6-5 and J usage is TRBJ1-2, with 9 bases identical to TRBD1. V lost 8 bases to trimming and J lost 1 base; unmatched junction nucleotides: 5. Germline values: CDR1 MNHEY, CDR2 SVGAGI. The CDR3 totals 14 residues. This CDR3 is CASGGDRDNYGYTF. CDR3 nucleotides: TGTGCCAGCGGTGGGGACAGGGATAACTATGGCTACACCTTC.

A note on this clone: This specimen includes other DNA sequences encoding the same CDR3. The chain has TRBV29-1 and TRBJ2-1, with 12 bases that match TRBD2. Germline trimming cut 2 bases from V and 5 bases from J; bases unmatched to any gene: 1. CDR3 length equals 14 residues. Germline CDR1 reads SQVTM; CDR2 reads ANQGSEA. The CDR3 nucleotides are TGCAGCGTTGAACGACTAGCGGGGGACAATGAGCAGTTCTTC. Translated: CSVERLAGDNEQFF.